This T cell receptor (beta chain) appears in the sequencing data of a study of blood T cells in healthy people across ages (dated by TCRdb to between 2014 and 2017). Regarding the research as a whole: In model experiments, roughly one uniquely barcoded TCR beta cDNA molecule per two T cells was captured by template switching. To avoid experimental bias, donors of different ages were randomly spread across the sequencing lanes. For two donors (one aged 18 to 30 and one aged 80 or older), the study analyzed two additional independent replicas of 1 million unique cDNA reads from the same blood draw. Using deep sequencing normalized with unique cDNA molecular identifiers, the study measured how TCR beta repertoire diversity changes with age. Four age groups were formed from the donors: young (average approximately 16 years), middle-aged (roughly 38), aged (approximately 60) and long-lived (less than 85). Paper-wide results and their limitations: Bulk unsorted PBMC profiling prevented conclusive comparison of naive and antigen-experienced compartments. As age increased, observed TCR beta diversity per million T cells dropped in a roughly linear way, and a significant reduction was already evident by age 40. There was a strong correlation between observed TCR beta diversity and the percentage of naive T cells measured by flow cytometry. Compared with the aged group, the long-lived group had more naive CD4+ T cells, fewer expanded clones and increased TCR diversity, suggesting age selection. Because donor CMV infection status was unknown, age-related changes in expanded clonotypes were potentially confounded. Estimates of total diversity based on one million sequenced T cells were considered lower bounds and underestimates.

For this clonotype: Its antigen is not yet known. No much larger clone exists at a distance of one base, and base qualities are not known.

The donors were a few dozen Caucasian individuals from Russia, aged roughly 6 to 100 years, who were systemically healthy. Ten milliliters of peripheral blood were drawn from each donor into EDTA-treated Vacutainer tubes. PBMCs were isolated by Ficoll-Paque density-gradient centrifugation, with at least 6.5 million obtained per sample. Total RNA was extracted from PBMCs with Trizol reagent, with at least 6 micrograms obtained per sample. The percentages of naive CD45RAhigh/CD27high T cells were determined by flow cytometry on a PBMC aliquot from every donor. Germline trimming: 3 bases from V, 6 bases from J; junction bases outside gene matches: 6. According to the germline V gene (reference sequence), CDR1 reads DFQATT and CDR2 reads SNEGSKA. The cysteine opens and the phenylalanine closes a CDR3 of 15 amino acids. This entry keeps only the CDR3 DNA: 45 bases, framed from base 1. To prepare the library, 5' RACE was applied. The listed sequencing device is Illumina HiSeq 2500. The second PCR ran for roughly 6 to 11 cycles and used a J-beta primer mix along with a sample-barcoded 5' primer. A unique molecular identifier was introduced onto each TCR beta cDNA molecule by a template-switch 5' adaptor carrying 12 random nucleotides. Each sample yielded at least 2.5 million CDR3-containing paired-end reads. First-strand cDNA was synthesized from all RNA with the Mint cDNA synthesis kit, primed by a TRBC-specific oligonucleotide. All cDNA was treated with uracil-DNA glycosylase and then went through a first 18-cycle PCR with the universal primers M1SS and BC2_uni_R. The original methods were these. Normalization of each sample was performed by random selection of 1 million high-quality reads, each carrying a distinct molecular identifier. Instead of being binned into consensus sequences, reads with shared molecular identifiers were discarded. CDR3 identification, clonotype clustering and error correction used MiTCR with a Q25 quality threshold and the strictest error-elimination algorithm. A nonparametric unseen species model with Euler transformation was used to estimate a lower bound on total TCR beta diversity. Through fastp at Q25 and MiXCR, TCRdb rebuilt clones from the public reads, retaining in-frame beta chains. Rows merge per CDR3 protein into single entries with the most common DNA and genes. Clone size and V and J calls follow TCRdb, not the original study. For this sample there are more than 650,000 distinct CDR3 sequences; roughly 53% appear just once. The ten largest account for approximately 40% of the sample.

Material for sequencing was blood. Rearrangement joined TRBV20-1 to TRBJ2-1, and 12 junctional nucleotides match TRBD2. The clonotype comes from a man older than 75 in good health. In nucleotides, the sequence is TGCAGTGCTAGGGTACTAGCGGGAGGAACCAATGAGCAGTTCTTC. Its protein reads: CSARVLAGGTNEQFF.